The sequence of this T cell receptor beta chain was determined in a study of shared clonotypes between healthy human individuals (TCRdb year 2020). Study-wide context: The cohort comprised a couple of women and three men aged 18 to 49 years. To increase sequencing depth and limit assay-specific biases, TCR repertoire library preparation and sequencing were carried out by different laboratories using diverse techniques. Per donor, leukapheresis produced somewhere between about 0.9 and 9 billion PBMCs. Blood TCR repertoires of about five healthy adults were deeply sequenced to estimate repertoire size and the extent of clonotype sharing between individuals. For each donor, CD4 naive and CD4 memory were each given three plates, CD8 naive was given two plates, and CD8 memory was given one plate.

Using the deep immunoSEQ assay, TCR CDR3 regions were amplified from genomic DNA by multiplex PCR. For each cell subset, the extracted genomic DNA was distributed evenly across all wells of several immunoSEQ 96-well plates, and each plate served as one replicate. Each replicate PCR for sorted subsets received about 0.2 ug genomic DNA, equal to roughly 33,000 T cell genomes. Purified libraries were measured with a Qubit 3.0 fluorometer, size-checked on a Bioanalyzer 2100, and measured again with the KAPA Library Quantification kit. Every immunoSEQ 96-well plate was sequenced on a dedicated single-read 150-cycle Illumina NextSeq 550 flow cell. In the authors' own workflow: Because the immunoSEQ output held only junctional sequences and lacked quality scores, the filtering could not match the filtering applied to full-length reads. To assign V/J genes and CDR3, sequences were annotated against IMGT germline references using PyIR, a Python wrapper for IgBLAST v1.9. Any read was removed if the V/J assignment was weak (E-value above 1e-6), the CDR3 was missing, or the read contained stop codons, out-of-frame junctions, or ambiguous translated residues. A V3J clonotype was defined by an identical inferred V gene, J gene, and CDR3 amino acid sequence. To compute the percentage overlap between repertoires, the number of shared unique clonotypes was divided by the size of the smaller repertoire. Richness of each repertoire was evaluated using RTK rarefaction, the Chao1 estimator, and Recon v2.1 estimates of unobserved clonotypes. OLGA was used to compute generation probabilities for all TCRbeta clonotypes that the gDNA method yielded from a few donors. TCRdb mirrors the immuneACCESS table, restricted to in-frame sequences. Some clones are absent from its copies; in checked studies, under half trace to an unresolved V gene, and the reason for the others is unknown. V and J calls and clone size come straight from that table; D and trimming were deduced from the DNA. The sample yields about 600,000 clones; 98% were counted once. The ten largest clones capture more than 0.3% of the sample.

Taken from cysteine to phenylalanine, the CDR3 has 12 residues. Here the CDR3 DNA is all that survives: 36 bases in frame from base 1. Trimming takes 4 bases from V and 10 bases from J, and the germline ends sit 13 bases apart. CDR1 SEHNR and CDR2 FQNEAQ are derived from the germline V gene (reference sequence). Concerning this clone itself: Its antigen is currently not known. No per-base quality is available; no much larger clone lies one base away.

CD8 naive samples were obtained by positive selection for CCR7 among CD45RO-negative cells, yielding a CD45RA+CCR7+ population from which TemRA cells were excluded. Donors were healthy HIV-negative adults with no recently reported acute infections or vaccinations. Every donor was a Caucasian adult residing in Nashville, Tennessee, USA. After blood collection by leukapheresis, PBMCs were isolated using Ficoll-Histopaque density gradient centrifugation and then cryopreserved in the vapor phase of liquid nitrogen. Analytical flow cytometry was used to check the purity and quantity of every magnetically sorted T cell population. Genomic DNA was isolated from each sorted fraction and quantified by UV absorbance on a Nanodrop 2000c. Study-wide conclusions, independent of this receptor: Sampling was restricted to blood, and TCR repertoires in tissues likely differ from the TCR repertoires found in blood. Across four donors, approximately 5% of naive CD4, 3% to 3.5% of naive CD8, 2% to 2.5% of memory CD4, and around 0.4% of memory CD8 clonotypes were shared. Naive subsets generally had larger estimated clonotype richness than memory subsets. Compared with non-shared clonotypes, the clonotypes found in all four sorted-subset donors had higher generation probabilities. Incomplete sequencing was indicated by rarefaction of sorted-subset datasets, despite the large sequencing depth. Pairwise subsampling indicated that sequencing depth was expected to affect the degree of clonotype sharing among donors. The small number of donors limited the genetic and exposure-history diversity represented.

Input material: naive CD8+ T cells sorted from blood. This specimen's cell subset or site label, per the study, means: CD45RA+CCR7+. The sequence came from a man aged 25-40 years in good health. This sequence uses TRBV7-9 and TRBJ2-5, with the D gene not confidently named. In nucleotides, the sequence is TGTGCCAGCAGCTCAGACTTGTCGAGCCAGTACTTC. Its amino acids are CASSSDLSSQYF.